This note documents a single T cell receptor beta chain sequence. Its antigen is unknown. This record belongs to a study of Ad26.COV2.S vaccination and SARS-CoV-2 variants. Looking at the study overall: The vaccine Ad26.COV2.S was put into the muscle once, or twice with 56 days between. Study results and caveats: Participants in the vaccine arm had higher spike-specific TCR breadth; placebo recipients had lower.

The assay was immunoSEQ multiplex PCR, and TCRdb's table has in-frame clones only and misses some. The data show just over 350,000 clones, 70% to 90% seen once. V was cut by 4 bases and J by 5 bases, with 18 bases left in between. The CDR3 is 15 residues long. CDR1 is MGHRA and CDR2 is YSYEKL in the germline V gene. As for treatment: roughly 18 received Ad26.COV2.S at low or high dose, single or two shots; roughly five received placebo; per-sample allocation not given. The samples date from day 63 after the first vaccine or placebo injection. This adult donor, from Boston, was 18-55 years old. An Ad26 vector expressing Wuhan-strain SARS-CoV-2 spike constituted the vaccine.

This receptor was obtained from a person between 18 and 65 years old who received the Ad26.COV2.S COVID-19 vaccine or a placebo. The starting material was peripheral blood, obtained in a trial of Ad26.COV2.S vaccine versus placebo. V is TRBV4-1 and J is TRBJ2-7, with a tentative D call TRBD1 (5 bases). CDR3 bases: TGCGCCAGCAGCCTGGCCCTCCAGGGTGCACACGAGCAGTACTTC. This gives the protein CASSLALQGAHEQYF.